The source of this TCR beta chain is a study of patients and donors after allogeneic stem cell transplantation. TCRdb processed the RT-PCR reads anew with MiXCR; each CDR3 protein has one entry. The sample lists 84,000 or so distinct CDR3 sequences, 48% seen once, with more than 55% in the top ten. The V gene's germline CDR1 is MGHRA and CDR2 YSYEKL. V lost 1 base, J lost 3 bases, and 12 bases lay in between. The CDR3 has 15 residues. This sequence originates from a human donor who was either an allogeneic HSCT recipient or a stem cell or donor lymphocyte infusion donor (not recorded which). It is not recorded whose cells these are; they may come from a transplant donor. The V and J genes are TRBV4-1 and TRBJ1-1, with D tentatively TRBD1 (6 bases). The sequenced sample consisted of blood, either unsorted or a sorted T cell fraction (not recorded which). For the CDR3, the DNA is TGCGCCAGCAGCCAAGGAGACAGGTTGTACACTGAAGCTTTCTTT. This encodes CASSQGDRLYTEAFF.